This TCR beta chain was sequenced during a study of T cells in Graves' hyperthyroidism and ophthalmopathy. Study information: Peripheral blood was drawn at first diagnosis, prior to all treatment.

This CDR3 has 15 residues. Germline V gene lookup returns CDR1 SGDLS and CDR2 YYNGEE. Losses at the gene ends were 5 bases for V and 2 bases for J; bases not matched to a gene: 8. Amplified TCR beta CDR3 regions came from RNA transcripts. The TCR CDR3 was amplified in a first-round RT-PCR using the HTBI primer set. MiXCR, run by TCRdb on the multiplex PCR reads, gives a single entry per CDR3 protein. The sample records hundreds of thousands of distinct CDR3 sequences, 15% to 20% being singletons. This clonotype was seen a few times. Its antigen is unknown. Whole-study findings and limits: Most expanded thyroid clonotypes above 0.001 recurred in blood.

8.5 to 10 ml of fresh peripheral blood supplied the PBMCs. The material sequenced was blood. The sequence came from a woman under 30 with Graves' ophthalmopathy. The V and J genes are TRBV9 and TRBJ2-3; TRBD1 matches at 7 bases. The CDR3 protein is CASSRNRGNTDTQYF. The DNA of the CDR3 is TGTGCCAGCAGTCGCAACAGGGGAAACACAGATACGCAGTATTTT. Complete variable domain (other parts from reference TRBV9 and TRBJ2-3): DSGVTQTPKHLITATGQRVTLRCSPRSGDLSVYWYQQSLDQGLQFLIQYYNGEERAKGNILERFSAQQFPDLHSELNLSSLELGDSALYFCASSRNRGNTDTQYFGPGTRLTVL.